The rows below give T cell receptor beta chains drawn from one sample of a study of blood T cell repertoires in COVID-19. Only in-frame clones appear in the TCRdb table, and some are missing; sequencing was by immunoSEQ multiplex PCR. The sample records roughly 130,000 clones, around 83% being singletons. Specimen: peripheral blood. These receptors originate from a woman between 45 and 60 years old with acute or convalescent COVID-19. Each CDR3 is given with its conserved first and last residue. Fields, in order: V gene, clone size, J gene, D gene, CDR3 protein, CDR3 DNA. D genes are given only for firm matches. A row's size may be missing; if present it is once, few, many or a size class.

TRBV12-3/TRBV12-4	-	TRBJ1-3	-	CASSGGAGNTIYF	TGTGCCAGTTCGGGGGGGGCTGGAAACACCATATATTTT
TRBV2	-	TRBJ1-2	-	CASGPGSRAHGYTF	TGTGCCAGCGGCCCTGGGTCTAGAGCCCATGGCTACACCTTC
TRBV6-4	-	TRBJ2-3	TRBD2	CASSELAKSDTQYF	TGTGCCAGCAGTGAACTAGCGAAGTCAGATACGCAGTATTTT
TRBV5-5	-	TRBJ1-5	-	CASSLAGGNQPQHF	TGTGCCAGCAGCTTGGCGGGTGGCAATCAGCCCCAGCATTTT
TRBV5-4	once	TRBJ2-1	-	CASSLAGVRFF	TGTGCCAGCAGCTTGGCGGGGGTGAGGTTCTTC
TRBV12-3/TRBV12-4	-	TRBJ1-2	TRBD1	CASTGTGVAGYTF	TGTGCCAGCACCGGGACAGGGGTGGCTGGCTACACCTTC
TRBV25-1	-	TRBJ1-1	-	CASSERTAGYVVAFF	TGTGCCAGCAGTGAGCGGACAGCCGGGTACGTAGTGGCTTTCTTT
TRBV5-6	few	TRBJ1-2	TRBD1	CASSLVSARGTGYGYTF	TGTGCCAGCAGCTTGGTATCGGCCAGGGGGACCGGCTATGGCTACACCTTC
TRBV27	-	TRBJ2-2	TRBD1	CASSLSTGGTGELFF	TGTGCCAGCAGTTTATCGACAGGGGGCACCGGGGAGCTGTTTTTT
TRBV5-1	few	TRBJ1-1	-	CASSPASLRGEDTEAFF	TGCGCCAGCAGCCCGGCCAGTCTAAGGGGCGAGGACACTGAAGCTTTCTTT
TRBV9	once	TRBJ1-2	-	CASSAQGHYGYTF	TGTGCCAGCAGCGCCCAGGGCCACTATGGCTACACCTTC
TRBV6-5	few	TRBJ2-2	-	CASSYSGTSFTGELFF	TGTGCCAGCAGTTACTCCGGGACTTCCTTCACCGGGGAGCTGTTTTTT